These 15 T cell receptor beta chains came from one sample sequenced in a study of T cells after yellow fever vaccination. Via MiXCR, TCRdb re-called the 5' RACE reads, giving one row per CDR3 protein. The table has about 220,000 distinct CDR3 sequences, more than 3% seen once; the top ten hold approximately 3.5%. This sample comprised CD4+ T cells sorted from PBMCs, obtained 10 days after the yellow fever booster vaccination. The source of these receptors is a man younger than 35 who received the YFV17D yellow fever vaccine.

Many counts were recorded for this clonotype. CDR3: CASSYSGLAPYNEQFF. In DNA, the CDR3 is TGTGCCAGCAGTTACTCTGGACTAGCGCCGTACAATGAGCAGTTCTTC. This chain uses TRBV6-6 with TRBJ2-1, with 9 bases matching TRBD2. J was trimmed by 4 bases and V by 0 bases; bases with no gene match: 4. Germline CDR1 and CDR2: MNHNY and SVGAGI (reference sequence). There are 16 residues in the CDR3.

The chain joins TRBV2 to TRBJ2-5; D gene unclear. The ends were cut back, 2 bases at V and 4 bases at J, with 5 bases in the middle. The length of the CDR3 is 12 residues. The germline V gene encodes CDR1 SNHLY and CDR2 FYNNEI. The CDR3 bases are TGTGCCAGCAGTGAACAAGTAGAGACCCAGTACTTC. Translation gives CASSEQVETQYF.

Many counts were recorded for this clonotype. J is TRBJ2-2 and V is TRBV7-2; D tentatively reads TRBD1 or TRBD2 (5 bases each). Trimming pared 5 bases from V and 6 bases from J, leaving 13 bases between. The CDR3 extends over 14 amino acids. CDR1 and CDR2 from the germline V gene are SGHTA and FQGNSA. CDR3 nucleotide sequence: TGTGCCAGCAGCGCCGGGTTGGGGGCCGGGGAGCTGTTTTTT. It codes for CASSAGLGAGELFF.

This chain connects TRBV29-1 to TRBJ1-2; 7 nucleotides line up with TRBD1. The CDR3 has 13 residues. Trimming cost V 2 bases and J 4 bases; bases outside gene matches: 4. Germline CDR1 SQVTM, CDR2 ANQGSEA. CDR3 region: CSVERDRGYGYTF. CDR3 in DNA: TGCAGCGTTGAAAGGGACAGAGGCTATGGCTACACCTTC.

There are a few counts of this clonotype. The chain is built from TRBV5-1 and TRBJ2-5; TRBD1 matches 9 bases. The CDR3 has 16 residues. V was pared by 0 bases and J by 5 bases, with 8 bases of the junction left unmatched. The germline V gene has CDR1 SGHRS and CDR2 YFSETQ. Here the CDR3 DNA reads TGCGCCAGCAGCTTGGAGGGGACAGGGCATGAGGAGACCCAGTACTTC. Protein: CASSLEGTGHEETQYF. The whole variable domain, remainder taken from reference TRBV5-1 and TRBJ2-5, is KAGVTQTPRYLIKTRGQQVTLSCSPISGHRSVSWYQQTPGQGLQFLFEYFSETQRNKGNFPGRFSGRQFSNSRSEMNVSTLELGDSALYLCASSLEGTGHEETQYFGPGTRLLVL.

This clonotype came up a few times. V usage is TRBV7-2 and J usage is TRBJ2-7; a possible D gene is TRBD2 (5 bases). V gave up 4 bases and J gave up 7 bases, with 17 bases separating them. Germline V gene data show CDR1 as SGHTA and CDR2 as FQGNSA. This CDR3 is built from 14 residues. DNA for the CDR3: TGTGCCAGCAGCTATTCGCGTCTAGCCCAGGAGCAGTACTTC. Translation gives CASSYSRLAQEQYF.

This clonotype was recorded many times. This chain uses TRBV5-1 with TRBJ2-3; D possibly corresponds to TRBD2 (6 bases). Germline CDR1 SGHRS, CDR2 YFSETQ. V shed 3 bases and J shed 6 bases, with 17 bases lying between them. CDR3 length: 15 residues. The CDR3 region is CASSSGLASRDTQYF. The CDR3 DNA is TGCGCCAGCAGCTCGGGACTCGCGTCTAGGGATACGCAGTATTTT.

In its sample, this clonotype was seen a few times. J is TRBJ2-7 and V is TRBV3-1; D is unresolved. The CDR3 length is 16 residues. Trimming took off 5 bases at V and 3 bases at J, with 20 bases between the two ends. Germline values: CDR1 LGHDT, CDR2 YNNKEL (reference sequence). The CDR3 is CASSSRASYSYYEQYF. The CDR3 bases are TGTGCCAGCAGCTCCCGCGCTTCTTACTCTTACTACGAGCAGTACTTC.

The rearrangement uses TRBV4-3 and TRBJ1-2, with D possibly TRBD1 on 5 matching bases. The V end was cut by 0 bases, the J end by 9 bases, with 14 bases between. CDR3 length: 14 amino acids. Germline CDR1 LGHNA, CDR2 YSLEER. As DNA, the CDR3 is TGCGCCAGCAGCCAAGAGGGGATCAGGGTTAGCTACACCTTC. Translation gives CASSQEGIRVSYTF.

The rearrangement links TRBV20-1 to TRBJ2-3; D is tentatively TRBD1 or TRBD2 (6 bases each). V was trimmed by 4 bases and J by 2 bases, leaving 22 bases between them. CDR3 length: 17 residues. Germline V gene lookup returns CDR1 DFQATT and CDR2 SNEGSKA (reference sequence). DNA of the CDR3: TGCAGTGCTAAAGGGGGTTTAGGGAGGTCCCTCACAGATACGCAGTATTTT. Translated: CSAKGGLGRSLTDTQYF.

The genes are TRBV6-6 and TRBJ2-3; no clear D gene. There are 15 residues in the CDR3. The V gene lost 2 bases and the J gene lost 2 bases, with 11 bases spanning the gap. Germline values: CDR1 MNHNY, CDR2 SVGAGI (reference sequence). This chain's CDR3 is CASSYQAGATDTQYF. The DNA for the CDR3 is TGTGCCAGCAGTTACCAGGCAGGAGCCACAGATACGCAGTATTTT.

V is TRBV9 and J is TRBJ2-2; D is uncertain. The CDR3 totals 15 residues. The V and J ends lost 0 bases and 4 bases respectively, with 10 bases between them. Germline V gene lookup returns CDR1 SGDLS and CDR2 YYNGEE. The CDR3 nucleotides read TGTGCCAGCAGCGTAGAATGGGCGATCACCGGGGAGCTGTTTTTT. Protein product: CASSVEWAITGELFF.

This clonotype was seen ten or more times. The CDR3, as DNA: TGTGCCAGCAGCTTAGGGACGGGTTCACCCTCCTACGAGCAGTACTTC. It encodes CASSLGTGSPSYEQYF. This rearrangement joins TRBV7-8 to TRBJ2-7, with D unresolved. Trimming shortened V by 1 base and J by 0 bases, and 13 bases separated the two germline ends. The CDR3 contains 16 residues. Germline V gene sequence: CDR1 SGHVS, CDR2 FQNEAQ.

This rearrangement joins TRBV5-1 to TRBJ2-7; 8 bases match TRBD1. Germline V CDR1 and CDR2: SGHRS, YFSETQ. V lost 1 base, J lost 4 bases, and 4 bases stayed unmatched. The CDR3 is made up of 14 amino acids. For the CDR3, the DNA is TGCGCCAGCAGCTTGACAGGGGGTAGGTACGAGCAGTACTTC. Translating gives CASSLTGGRYEQYF.

The V call is TRBV7-2, the J call TRBJ1-2; TRBD1 agrees at 9 bases. CDR3 length: 13 amino acids. Germline V gene data show CDR1 as SGHTA and CDR2 as FQGNSA. V dropped 5 bases and J dropped 8; count of bases not matched to a gene: 6. CDR3 nucleotide sequence: TGTGCCAGCAGCAACAGGGACAGGGCCGGCTACACCTTC. This translates into CASSNRDRAGYTF.